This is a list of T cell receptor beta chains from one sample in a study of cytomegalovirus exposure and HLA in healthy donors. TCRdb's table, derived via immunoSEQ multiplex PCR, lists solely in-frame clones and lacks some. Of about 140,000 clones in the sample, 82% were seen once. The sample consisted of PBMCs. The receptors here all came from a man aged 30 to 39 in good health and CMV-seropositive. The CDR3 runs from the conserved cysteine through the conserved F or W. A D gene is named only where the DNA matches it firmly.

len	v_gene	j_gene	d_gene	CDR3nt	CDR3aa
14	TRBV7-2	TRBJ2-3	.	TGTGCCAGCAGCTTAGAGGGGGTGGTAGATACGCAGTATTTT	CASSLEGVVDTQYF
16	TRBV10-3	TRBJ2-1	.	TGTGCCATCAGTGAGTCGGGCAGGCGACCTCTCAATGAGCAGTTCTTC	CAISESGRRPLNEQFF
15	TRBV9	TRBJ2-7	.	TGTGCCAGCAGCGTAGCAACAGGCAGCTCCTACGAGCAGTACTTC	CASSVATGSSYEQYF
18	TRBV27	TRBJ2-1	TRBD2	TGTGCCAGCAGTCCCCTACCTCTAGCGGTCCTTACCTACAATGAGCAGTTCTTC	CASSPLPLAVLTYNEQFF
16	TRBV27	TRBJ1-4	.	TGTGCCAGCAGTTTACGAGTAGCGGCAACTAATGAAAAACTGTTTTTT	CASSLRVAATNEKLFF
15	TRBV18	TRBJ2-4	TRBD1	TGTGCCAGCTCAATACGACAGGGTTCAAAAAACATTCAGTACTTC	CASSIRQGSKNIQYF
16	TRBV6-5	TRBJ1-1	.	TGTGCCAGCAGTTACCGACACTCGCGCATCAACACTGAAGCTTTCTTT	CASSYRHSRINTEAFF
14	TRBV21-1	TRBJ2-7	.	TGTGCCAGCAGCAAACGACTAGCATACTACGAGCAGTACTTC	CASSKRLAYYEQYF
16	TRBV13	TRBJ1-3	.	TGTGCCAGCAGGGAGGACCAATATAACTCTGGAAACACCATATATTTT	CASREDQYNSGNTIYF
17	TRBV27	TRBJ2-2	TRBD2	TGTGCCAGCAGTTTATCTATAGCGGGAGGGCCACCCGGGGAGCTGTTTTTT	CASSLSIAGGPPGELFF
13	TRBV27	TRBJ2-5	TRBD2	TGTGCCAGCAGACTAGCGGGAGTGGAGACCCAGTACTTC	CASRLAGVETQYF
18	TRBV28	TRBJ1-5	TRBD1	TGTGCCAGCAGTTTATCGCGGGACAGCCCAGATAGCAATCAGCCCCAGCATTTT	CASSLSRDSPDSNQPQHF
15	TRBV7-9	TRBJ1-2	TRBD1	TGTTCCAGCAGCCTGACCCGACAGGGAGCCTATGGCTACACCTTC	CSSSLTRQGAYGYTF
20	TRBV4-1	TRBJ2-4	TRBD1	TGCGCCAGCAGTCAGAGGGGGGGGACAGGGAATAATGTAGCCAAAAACATTCAGTACTTC	CASSQRGGTGNNVAKNIQYF